These 13 T cell receptor beta chains were all obtained from the same sample, sequenced in a study of T cell repertoires in cytomegalovirus infection. TCRdb independently ran MiXCR on the reads; one entry per CDR3 protein. Of nearly 550,000 distinct CDR3 sequences listed, more than 15% are singletons. Sequencing input: CD8+ T cells from PBMCs. Every receptor here comes from a human donor in good health (CMV status not recorded). Some clones in this sample may be carry-over from other donors' samples.

The J gene is TRBJ2-2, the V gene TRBV20-1; D possibly corresponds to TRBD1 (6 bases). This CDR3 comprises 13 residues. V lost 2 bases and J lost 5, with 9 bases in between. Germline V gene data show CDR1 as DFQATT and CDR2 as SNEGSKA (reference sequence). The CDR3 here is CSARPRGTGELFF. Here the CDR3 DNA reads TGCAGTGCTAGACCCAGGGGTACCGGGGAGCTGTTTTTT.

This clonotype was picked up many times. The rearrangement joins TRBV6-2 or TRBV6-3 to TRBJ2-1, with 10 bases fitting TRBD1. Germline values: CDR1 MNHEY, CDR2 SVGEGT. The CDR3 loop spans 16 amino acids. J was trimmed by 9 bases and V by 7 bases; bases with no gene match: 15. DNA for the CDR3: TGTGCCAGCAACCACTACCGGGACAGGGGCAAAGTTGAGCAGTTCTTC. Amino acid sequence: CASNHYRDRGKVEQFF.

The chain employs TRBV5-1 and TRBJ2-7, with D uncertain. The CDR3 has 12 amino acids. V was trimmed by 2 bases and J by 3 bases, leaving 6 bases between them. CDR1 and CDR2 (germline): SGHRS, YFSETQ. The CDR3 DNA reads TGCGCCAGCAGCTTCAAAGACTACGAGCAGTACTTC. Translation gives CASSFKDYEQYF.

V gene TRBV4-1 combines with J gene TRBJ2-2; D is unclear. CDR1 and CDR2 from the germline V gene are MGHRA and YSYEKL. CDR3 length equals 14 residues. V lost 0 bases and J 10 bases, leaving 12 bases between the germline ends. CDR3 sequence reads: CASSQDGSGVELFF. The DNA of the CDR3 is TGCGCCAGCAGCCAAGATGGTTCTGGCGTGGAGCTGTTTTTT.

This clonotype was counted at least ten times. The chain employs TRBV27 and TRBJ1-1; D not resolved. V gave up 4 bases and J gave up 0 bases, with 15 bases separating them. This CDR3 is built from 16 residues. Germline V gene sequence: CDR1 MNHEY, CDR2 SMNVEV (reference sequence). In nucleotides, the CDR3 is TGTGCCAGCAGTTCAGGATCTTTTGAATTGAACACTGAAGCTTTCTTT. It codes for CASSSGSFELNTEAFF.

V gene TRBV19 combines with J gene TRBJ1-2; possible D gene TRBD1, 6 bases. Germline V gives CDR1 LNHDA, CDR2 SQIVND (reference sequence). The CDR3 totals 15 residues. V was shortened by 4 bases and J by 11 bases, with 23 bases between the two germline ends. CDR3 bases: TGTGCCAGTAGTACCAGCTCGACAGGCCGTTATTGTTACACCTTC. Amino acid sequence: CASSTSSTGRYCYTF.

The chain carries TRBV7-9 and TRBJ2-5; D call uncertain. The CDR3 contains 14 residues. The ends were cut back, 3 bases at V and 8 bases at J, with 16 bases in the middle. Per the germline V gene, CDR1 is SEHNR and CDR2 is FQNEAQ (reference sequence). The CDR3 loop is CASSFQAVGDTQYF. For the CDR3, the DNA is TGTGCCAGCAGCTTCCAAGCCGTTGGTGATACCCAGTACTTC.

The chain uses TRBV5-1 and TRBJ2-1, with TRBD1 identical over 7 bases. The trim removed 4 bases at V and 2 bases at J, leaving 3 bases unmatched. This CDR3 is 14 amino acids long. CDR1 SGHRS and CDR2 YFSETQ come from the germline V gene. DNA for the CDR3: TGCGCCAGCAGCCTGGACAGGCCCTACAATGAGCAGTTCTTC. Protein product: CASSLDRPYNEQFF.

This clonotype was seen many times. J is TRBJ2-1 and V is TRBV10-3, with D perhaps matching TRBD2 (6 bases). CDR1 and CDR2 (germline): ENHRY, SYGVKD. The V and J ends lost 0 bases and 0 bases respectively, with 9 bases between them. CDR3 size: 16 residues. The CDR3 nucleotides are TGTGCCATCAGTGAGTCGTGGGAGGACTCCTACAATGAGCAGTTCTTC. This translates into CAISESWEDSYNEQFF.

The chain is built from TRBV9 and TRBJ2-7; D tentatively fits TRBD1 or TRBD2 (5 bases each). Per the germline V gene, CDR1 is SGDLS and CDR2 is YYNGEE. Trimming removed 2 bases from V and 1 base from J, with 10 bases in between. The CDR3 is 14 amino acids. CDR3 DNA sequence: TGTGCCAGCAGCGTCGGGACGTTGTCCTACGAGCAGTACTTC. It specifies CASSVGTLSYEQYF.

V and J are TRBV5-1 and TRBJ2-3; D ambiguous. V lost 6 bases, J lost 0 bases, and 5 bases lay in between. The germline V gene encodes CDR1 SGHRS and CDR2 YFSETQ. The CDR3 contains 12 residues. The CDR3, as DNA: TGCGCCAGCAAATTGAGCACAGATACGCAGTATTTT. Amino acid sequence: CASKLSTDTQYF.

The gene calls are TRBV5-5 and TRBJ2-7, with no clear D. Trimming cost V 1 base and J 6 bases, with 11 bases left between them. The CDR3 runs to 13 residues. CDR1 is SGHKS, CDR2 YYEKEE, per germline (reference sequence). The DNA for the CDR3 is TGTGCCAGCAGCTTGTCGGATCCGAGCGAGCAGTACTTC. It is translated as CASSLSDPSEQYF.

This clonotype came up a few times. The V call is TRBV20-1, the J call TRBJ1-2; D not certain. The V end lost 0 bases, the J end lost 8 bases, and 16 bases lay between the germline ends. In germline, CDR1 is DFQATT, CDR2 SNEGSKA (reference sequence). CDR3 length: 14 amino acids. CDR3 amino acids: CSARDIRVGGGYTF. The CDR3, as DNA: TGCAGTGCTAGAGATATAAGGGTCGGAGGAGGCTACACCTTC.